This TCR beta chain was sequenced for a study of graft-versus-host responses after intestinal transplantation. Overall study context: Multivisceral, liver-intestinal, or isolated intestinal grafts were transplanted into recipients. Anti-thymocyte globulin induction, then tacrolimus and steroids for about 3 years, went to all recipients.

TCRdb's copy holds only in-frame clones and misses some; the assay was immunoSEQ multiplex PCR. The data show fewer than 100,000 clones, 86% seen once. In regard to this clone: Its specificity is unknown.

Study observations and caveats: Graft-versus-host to host-versus-graft clonal ratios in allografts were high in patients with graft-donor T cell macrochimerism. GvH clones were found in recipient marrow; some appeared first in ileum or blood.

The CDR3 is made up of 13 amino acids. Looked up from germline, CDR1 is GTSNPN and CDR2 is SVGIG (reference sequence). V was shortened by 8 bases and J by 2 bases, with 16 bases between the two germline ends. The clonotype originates from a human patient who received an intestinal transplant, so some T cells may come from the graft donor. Here the sequenced sample was PBMCs, taken 255 days after intestinal transplant. J is TRBJ2-7 and V is TRBV30; D assignment may be TRBD1 or TRBD2 (6 bases each). In DNA, the CDR3 is TGTGCCGGACTGGGGGGCTCAACCTACGAGCAGTACTTC. Its protein product is CAGLGGSTYEQYF.